This TCR beta chain was recorded in a study of blood T cell repertoires in COVID-19. Only in-frame clones appear in the TCRdb table, and some are missing; sequencing was by immunoSEQ multiplex PCR. The sample includes 190,000 or so clones, roughly 90% of them seen just once. V was trimmed by 4 bases and J by 12 bases, leaving 16 bases between them. CDR3 length equals 14 residues. CDR1 is MNHEY, CDR2 SVGEGT, per germline. J is TRBJ1-6 and V is TRBV6-2 or TRBV6-3; a weak D match, TRBD1 (5 bases). The TCR originated in a man aged 50-60 years with acute or convalescent COVID-19. Sequencing was done on a sample of peripheral blood. CDR3 residues: CASSSPGRGGPLHF. CDR3 coding DNA: TGTGCCAGCAGTTCCCCAGGACGGGGGGGACCCCTCCACTTT.